This TCR beta chain derives from a study of cytomegalovirus exposure and HLA in healthy donors. Across the study: The same platform as the 666 first-cohort repertoires was used for the 95 to 150 validation repertoires, a later analysis reported.

The donors were part of the validation cohort, which consisted of some 120 subjects and was separate from the first cohort of 666 subjects. Broader study findings: The listing of 150 to 200 TCR beta chains classed them as cytomegalovirus-associated. Specific recognition of CMV antigens was confirmed in vitro for a few chains (all CMV-associated).

Trimming pared 5 bases from V and 2 bases from J, leaving 12 bases between. Per the germline V gene, CDR1 is SEHNR and CDR2 is FQNEAQ (reference sequence). The CDR3 sequence is 14 residues long. This clone appeared once. The antigen is unknown. Data came from immunoSEQ multiplex PCR; TCRdb stores just in-frame clones and leaves some out. This sample has about 73,000 clones, with around 90% found just once. This TCR was recovered from a young woman in good health and CMV-seropositive. Sequencing was carried out using PBMCs. J is TRBJ1-2 and V is TRBV7-9, with no clear D. The DNA of the CDR3 is TGTGCCAGCAGCCCCACTTCTGAGAACTATGGCTACACCTTC. It yields the protein CASSPTSENYGYTF.